This TCR beta chain was found in a study of technical replicates of blood from a handful of donors. Germline CDR1 ENHRY, CDR2 SYGVKD. The J segment lost 7 bases and the V segment lost 3 bases, leaving 7 bases of the junction unmatched. The CDR3 covers 15 residues. The assay was immunoSEQ multiplex PCR, and TCRdb's table has in-frame clones only and misses some. The sample has 70,000 to 85,000 clones, under 95% seen once. This clone was counted a single time. Sequenced material: T cells isolated from PBMCs. The chain couples TRBV10-3 to TRBJ2-1, with TRBD1 identical over 9 bases. This TCR derives from a human donor in good health. The CDR3: CAISDKGQGLNEQFF. The CDR3 nucleotides are TGTGCCATCAGTGATAAGGGACAGGGTTTGAATGAGCAGTTCTTC.